Reported below is one TCR beta chain. The data originate from a study of blood T cell repertoires in COVID-19. Study details: Sites in the United States, Italy and Spain provided acute and convalescent COVID-19 samples. Nucleic acid was either cDNA or gDNA, and it came from T cells, B-cell-depleted T cells, or PBMCs.

In the study's own analysis: By means of reference gene primer amplification, nucleated cell counts were estimated. Generated by immunoSEQ multiplex PCR, the TCRdb table keeps only in-frame clones and is missing some. The D gene and trimming were derived from the DNA, and the V and J assignments and clone size from that table. Of around 100,000 clones listed, 75% to 85% are singletons. The sequence was obtained from a man aged 60 to 75 with acute or convalescent COVID-19. Sequenced input: peripheral blood.

The CDR3 region has the DNA TGTGCCACCCGGAGGTTGGCGGCAGTAGTCTACGAGCAGTACTTC. Amino acids: CATRRLAAVVYEQYF. The rearrangement links TRBV2 to TRBJ2-7; D is perhaps TRBD2 (5 bases). Germline CDR1 is SNHLY and CDR2 is FYNNEI. The V end was cut by 10 bases, the J end by 3 bases, with 22 bases between. The CDR3 spans 15 residues.